This T cell receptor (beta chain) originates from a study of CD8+ T cells in alopecia areata. Findings of the study overall: Unlike in mice, where it was clearer, TCR sharing across patients was less clear, possibly HLA-related. The study found higher clonality in lesional than normal scalp, especially in alopecia totalis/universalis. Scalp samples also contribute reads from the resident alphabeta T cells found in normal skin.

Extracted RNA was reverse transcribed, and the resulting cDNA served as sequencing template. Produced via immunoSEQ multiplex PCR; TCRdb's table is partial and in-frame only. The repertoire holds about 140,000 clones, with roughly 50% as singletons. Trimming took 4 bases from V and 1 from J, leaving 8 bases between them. CDR1 is SGHRS and CDR2 is YFSETQ in the germline V gene. The CDR3 length is 13 residues. About this clone itself: What it recognizes is unknown. The sample has other DNA sequences that encode this CDR3 too.

The source material was CD4+ T cells sorted from blood. The V and J genes are TRBV5-1 and TRBJ2-5; possibly TRBD1 or TRBD2 for D (5 bases each). The clonotype originates from a human donor in good health. The chain's CDR3 is CASSLGTQETQYF. CDR3 DNA: TGCGCCAGCAGCCTCGGGACCCAAGAGACCCAGTACTTC.